This T cell receptor beta chain was identified during a study of T-cell memory formation after mild COVID-19. Germline CDR1 DFQATT, CDR2 SNEGSKA (reference sequence). V was shortened by 5 bases and J by 4 bases, with 15 bases between the two germline ends. This CDR3 is built from 14 residues. Via MiXCR, TCRdb re-called the 5' RACE reads, giving one row per CDR3 protein. This table holds hundreds of thousands of distinct CDR3 sequences, approximately 14% found once. V usage is TRBV20-1 and J usage is TRBJ1-3; maybe TRBD1 (5 bases). The origin of this receptor is a man aged 18 to 30 who had mild COVID-19 (a few samples of this study predate the infection). Cell type and time point are not known. Sequenced sample: PBMCs or a T cell subset sorted from them (not recorded which). CDR3 coding DNA: TGCAGTGCTCCTCTACGGGGGGAAGGAAACACCATATATTTT. This translates into CSAPLRGEGNTIYF.